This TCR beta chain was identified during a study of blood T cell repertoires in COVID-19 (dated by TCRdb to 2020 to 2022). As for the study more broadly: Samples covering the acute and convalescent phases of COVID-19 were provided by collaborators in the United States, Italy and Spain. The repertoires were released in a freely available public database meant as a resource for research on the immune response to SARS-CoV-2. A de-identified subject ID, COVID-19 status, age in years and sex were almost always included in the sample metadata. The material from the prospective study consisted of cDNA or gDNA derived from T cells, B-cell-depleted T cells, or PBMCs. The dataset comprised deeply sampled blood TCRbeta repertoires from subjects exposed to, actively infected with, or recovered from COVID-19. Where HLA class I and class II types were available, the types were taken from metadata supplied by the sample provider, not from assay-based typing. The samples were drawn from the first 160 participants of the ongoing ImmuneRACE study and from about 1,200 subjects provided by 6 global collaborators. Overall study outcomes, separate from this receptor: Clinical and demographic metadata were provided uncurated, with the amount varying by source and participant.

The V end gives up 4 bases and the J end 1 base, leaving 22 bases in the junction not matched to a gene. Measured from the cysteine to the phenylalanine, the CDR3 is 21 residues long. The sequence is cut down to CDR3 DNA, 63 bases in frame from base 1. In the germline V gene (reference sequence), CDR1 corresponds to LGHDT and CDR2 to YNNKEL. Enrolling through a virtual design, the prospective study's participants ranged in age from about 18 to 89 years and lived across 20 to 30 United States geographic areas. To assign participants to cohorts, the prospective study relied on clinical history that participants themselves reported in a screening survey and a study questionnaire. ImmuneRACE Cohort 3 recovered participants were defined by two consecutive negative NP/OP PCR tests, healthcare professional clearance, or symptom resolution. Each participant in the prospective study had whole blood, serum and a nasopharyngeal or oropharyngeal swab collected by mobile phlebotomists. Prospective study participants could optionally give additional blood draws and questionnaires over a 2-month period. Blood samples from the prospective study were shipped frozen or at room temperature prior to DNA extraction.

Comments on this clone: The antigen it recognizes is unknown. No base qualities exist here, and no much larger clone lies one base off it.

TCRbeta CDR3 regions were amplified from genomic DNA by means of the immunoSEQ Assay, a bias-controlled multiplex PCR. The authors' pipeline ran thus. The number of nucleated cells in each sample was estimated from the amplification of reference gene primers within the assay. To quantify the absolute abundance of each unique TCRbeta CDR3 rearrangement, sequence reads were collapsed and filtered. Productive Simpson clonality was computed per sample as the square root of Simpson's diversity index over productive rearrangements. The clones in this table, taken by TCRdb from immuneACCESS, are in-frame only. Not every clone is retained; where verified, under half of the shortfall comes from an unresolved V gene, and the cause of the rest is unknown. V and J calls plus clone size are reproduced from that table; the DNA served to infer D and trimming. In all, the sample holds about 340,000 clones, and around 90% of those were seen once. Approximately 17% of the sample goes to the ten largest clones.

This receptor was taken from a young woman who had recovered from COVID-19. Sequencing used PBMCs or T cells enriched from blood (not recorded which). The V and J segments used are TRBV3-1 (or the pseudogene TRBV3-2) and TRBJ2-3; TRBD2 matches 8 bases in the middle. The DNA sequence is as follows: TGTGCCAGCAGCCTACGCTCTGGGCTGGCGGGAGGCACGACACGCACAGATACGCAGTATTTT. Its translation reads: CASSLRSGLAGGTTRTDTQYF.